Included here is one T cell receptor beta chain sequence, with context. Its antigen is undetermined. Samples: about 28 days before transplant, then days 30, 100 and 180 after. Profiling relied on immunoSEQ multiplex PCR, and the TCRdb table lists in-frame clones only, not all of them. In the table there are 1,500 to 2,000 clones, approximately 72% of which are singletons. The germline gives CDR1 LNHDA, CDR2 SQIVND (reference sequence). V was cut by 1 base and J by 2 bases, with 11 bases left in between. The CDR3 runs to 15 residues. The record originates from a study of T cell clonotyping in hematopoietic cell transplantation. Findings and caveats of the study: Broader posttransplant TCR repertoire diversity was predicted by graft donor and pretransplant recipient Inverse Simpson Index values. After transplant, recipient diversity fell while pathologically expanded clonotypes grew through day 180.

The material was PBMCs, obtained 30 days after allogeneic stem cell transplant. This clonotype was sampled from a male patient between 55 and 70 years old who had an allogeneic stem cell transplant, so the T cells may come from the graft donor. Some clones in this sample may be carry-over from other donors' samples. The chain uses TRBV19 and TRBJ1-2, with D maybe TRBD1 (6 bases). The chain's CDR3 is CASSIVQDSNYGYTF. The CDR3 nucleotides read TGTGCCAGTAGTATAGTCCAGGACAGCAACTATGGCTACACCTTC.